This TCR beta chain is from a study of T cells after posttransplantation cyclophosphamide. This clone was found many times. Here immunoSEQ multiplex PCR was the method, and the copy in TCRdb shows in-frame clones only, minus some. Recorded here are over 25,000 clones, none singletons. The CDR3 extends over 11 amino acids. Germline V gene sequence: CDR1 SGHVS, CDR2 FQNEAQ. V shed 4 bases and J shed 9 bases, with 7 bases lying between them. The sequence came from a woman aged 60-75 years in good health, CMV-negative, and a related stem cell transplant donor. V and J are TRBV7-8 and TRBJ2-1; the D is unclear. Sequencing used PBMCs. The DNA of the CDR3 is TGTGCCAGCAGCTCCCGAGGTGAGCAGTTCTTC. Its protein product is CASSSRGEQFF.